Presented here are 27 T cell receptor beta chains from one specimen sequenced in a study of T cells in Graves' hyperthyroidism and ophthalmopathy. TCR beta CDR3 region amplification was performed from RNA transcripts. An initial round of RT-PCR targeting the TCR CDR3 relied on the HTBI primer set. TCRdb reprocessed the multiplex PCR reads with MiXCR, giving one entry per CDR3 protein. The data hold about 640,000 distinct CDR3 sequences, with roughly 20% observed a single time. The sample comprised blood. The receptors come from a man aged 30 to 39 with Graves' ophthalmopathy.

This clonotype came up a few times. The rearrangement joins TRBV12-3 or TRBV12-4 to TRBJ1-6, with a weak D call TRBD1 (6 bases). Trimming removed 5 bases from V and 10 bases from J, with 15 bases in between. There are 14 residues in the CDR3. DNA for the CDR3: TGTGCCAGCAGTCCAAACAGGGTTGGATCACCCCTCCACTTT. This translates into CASSPNRVGSPLHF.

This clonotype appeared a few times. The J gene is TRBJ2-1, the V gene TRBV28; D may be TRBD2 (5 bases). V gave up 6 bases and J gave up 0 bases, with 15 bases separating them. CDR1 and CDR2 from the germline V gene are MDHEN and SYDVKM. This CDR3 has 16 amino acids. The chain's CDR3 is CASSSLNSDSYNEQFF. The CDR3 coding sequence is TGTGCCAGCAGCTCCCTTAATAGCGACTCCTACAATGAGCAGTTCTTC.

The chain uses TRBV3-1 and TRBJ2-1; perhaps TRBD2 as D (5 bases). V was pared by 4 bases and J by 4 bases, with 11 bases between. The CDR3 has 14 residues. Germline values: CDR1 LGHDT, CDR2 YNNKEL (reference sequence). Here the CDR3 DNA reads TGTGCCAGCAGCCGAGGGTTGGGATACAATGAGCAGTTCTTC. It specifies CASSRGLGYNEQFF.

There are many counts of this clonotype. The gene calls are TRBV7-2 and TRBJ2-5; 10 nucleotides match TRBD1. Trimming removed 4 bases from V and 3 bases from J; junction bases left unmatched: 2. The CDR3 spans 14 residues. Germline V gene sequence: CDR1 SGHTA, CDR2 FQGNSA. The CDR3 nucleotides read TGTGCCAGCAGCTCTGGACAGGGGGAAGAGACCCAGTACTTC. Its protein is CASSSGQGEETQYF.

Ten or more counts support this clonotype. The CDR3 DNA follows: TGCGCCAGCAGCCAAGGACAGGGATCGGGCACAGATACGCAGTATTTT. It encodes CASSQGQGSGTDTQYF. V gene TRBV5-1 combines with J gene TRBJ2-3, with 8 bases that match TRBD1. Trimming took 4 bases from V and 1 from J; bases not matched to a gene: 8. The V gene's germline CDR1 is SGHRS and CDR2 YFSETQ. The CDR3 is 16 residues long.

This clonotype was seen a few times. The chain couples TRBV7-3 to TRBJ2-7, with D perhaps assigned TRBD1 or TRBD2 (5 bases each). Trimming pared 3 bases from V and 2 bases from J, leaving 14 bases between. The germline CDR1 and CDR2 sequences are SGHTA and FQGTGA. This CDR3 region has 15 residues. CDR3 sequence reads: CASSFSGGSPYEQYF. The CDR3, as DNA: TGTGCCAGCAGCTTTAGTGGGGGATCACCCTACGAGCAGTACTTC. The complete variable domain, with remaining parts taken from reference TRBV7-3 and TRBJ2-7, reads GAGVSQTPSNKVTEKGKYVELRCDPISGHTALYWYRQSLGQGPEFLIYFQGTGAADDSGLPNDRFFAVRPEGSVSTLKIQRTERGDSAVYLCASSFSGGSPYEQYFGPGTRLTVT.

This chain uses TRBV5-1 with TRBJ2-1, with 12 positions matching TRBD2. The CDR3 is made up of 18 amino acids. Germline V gene data show CDR1 as SGHRS and CDR2 as YFSETQ. The trim removed 5 bases at V and 4 bases at J, leaving 13 bases unmatched. The CDR3 DNA reads TGCGCCAGCAGACCCCCTTCGGGGACTAGCGGGTATTACAATGAGCAGTTCTTC. Protein sequence: CASRPPSGTSGYYNEQFF. Full variable domain (remainder filled in from reference TRBV5-1 and TRBJ2-1): KAGVTQTPRYLIKTRGQQVTLSCSPISGHRSVSWYQQTPGQGLQFLFEYFSETQRNKGNFPGRFSGRQFSNSRSEMNVSTLELGDSALYLCASRPPSGTSGYYNEQFFGPGTRLTVL.

The V and J genes are TRBV12-3 or TRBV12-4 and TRBJ2-4; TRBD1 is a possible D gene (6 bases). CDR3 size: 14 residues. Trimming took 1 base from V and 6 from J, leaving 10 bases between them. CDR3 region: CASSLGDTLNIQYF. In nucleotides, the CDR3 is TGTGCCAGCAGTTTAGGGGACACGTTAAACATTCAGTACTTC.

J is TRBJ2-5 and V is TRBV12-3 or TRBV12-4; 7 nucleotides agree with TRBD2. The trim removed 1 base at V and 4 bases at J, leaving 9 bases unmatched. This CDR3 comprises 16 residues. CDR3 sequence reads: CASSLVVGGVGETQYF. The CDR3 DNA follows: TGTGCCAGCAGTTTAGTGGTGGGAGGGGTAGGAGAGACCCAGTACTTC.

The V and J genes are TRBV6-5 and TRBJ2-6; D unresolved. CDR1 is MNHEY and CDR2 is SVGAGI in the germline V gene. The CDR3 is made up of 15 amino acids. Trimming shortened V by 4 bases and J by 0 bases, and 7 bases separated the two germline ends. CDR3 in amino acids: CASSLDASGANVLTF. The DNA of the CDR3 is TGTGCCAGCAGTTTAGACGCCTCTGGGGCCAACGTCCTGACTTTC.

This clonotype was recorded many times. The chain uses TRBV7-2 and TRBJ1-5; the D is unclear. The germline V and J ends were trimmed by 5 bases and 4 bases, with 9 bases remaining between them. Germline assignment: CDR1 SGHTA and CDR2 FQGNSA. This CDR3 is built from 13 residues. Written as DNA, the CDR3 is TGTGCCAGCAGCCAAAGGGTAAATCAGCCCCAGCATTTT. It yields the protein CASSQRVNQPQHF.

The chain carries TRBV5-1 and TRBJ2-2; 9 nucleotides match TRBD1. J was trimmed by 3 bases and V by 4 bases; bases with no gene match: 1. Germline assignment: CDR1 SGHRS and CDR2 YFSETQ. The CDR3 extends over 14 amino acids. This CDR3 reads CASSGTGYTGELFF. In DNA, the CDR3 is TGCGCCAGCAGCGGGACAGGGTACACCGGGGAGCTGTTTTTT.

Remarks on this clonotype: A much bigger clone sits one base away, suggesting this may be a read error. This sequence joins TRBV12-3 or TRBV12-4 and TRBJ2-6; D uncertain. The CDR3 length is 14 residues. Written as DNA, the CDR3 is TGTGCCTGCAGTCAAGACACTGGGGCCAACGTCCTGACTTTC. Protein: CACSQDTGANVLTF.

The sample holds a few counts of this clonotype. This chain joins TRBV20-1 and TRBJ1-1, with a tentative D call TRBD1 (5 bases). This CDR3 is 17 amino acids long. Germline V gives CDR1 DFQATT, CDR2 SNEGSKA (reference sequence). V shed 1 base and J shed 3 bases, with 21 bases lying between them. The CDR3 region has the DNA TGCAGTGCTAGAGGGGGAGACGGGAAGTCGGGGGACACTGAAGCTTTCTTT. It codes for CSARGGDGKSGDTEAFF.

The table lists this clonotype with many counts. The chain employs TRBV5-1 and TRBJ1-1, with unresolved D. Germline V gives CDR1 SGHRS, CDR2 YFSETQ. The CDR3 runs to 14 residues. Trimming cost V 7 bases and J 0 bases, with 13 bases left between them. Here the CDR3 reads CASSDLGLNTEAFF. The CDR3 DNA follows: TGCGCCAGCTCGGATTTAGGGCTGAACACTGAAGCTTTCTTT.

This clonotype was detected ten times or more. The chain employs TRBV2 and TRBJ2-1, with 11 bases lining up with TRBD2. Germline loops: CDR1 SNHLY, CDR2 FYNNEI. V dropped 7 bases and J dropped 6; count of bases not matched to a gene: 14. The CDR3 sequence is 17 residues long. The CDR3 sequence: CASTPSTSTSGSNEQFF. DNA for the CDR3: TGTGCCAGCACCCCTAGTACGAGCACTAGCGGGAGCAATGAGCAGTTCTTC.

The V call is TRBV6-1, the J call TRBJ2-1; maybe TRBD2 (5 bases). CDR3 length: 13 residues. Germline lookup yields CDR1 MNHNS and CDR2 SASEGT. V dropped 6 bases and J dropped 6 bases, with 12 bases sitting between them. CDR3 sequence reads: CASSRLLVNEQFF. The CDR3 DNA is TGTGCCAGCAGCAGACTATTAGTCAATGAGCAGTTCTTC.

This clonotype came up many times. V gene TRBV24-1 combines with J gene TRBJ2-5, with D perhaps matching TRBD1 (6 bases). The CDR3 is made up of 12 amino acids. Germline loops: CDR1 KGHDR, CDR2 SFDVKD. Trimming left V 6 bases short and J 2 bases short, with 6 bases between. As DNA, the CDR3 is TGTGCCACCAGTAGGGGGCAAGAGACCCAGTACTTC. Amino acid sequence: CATSRGQETQYF.

This clonotype was picked up many times. This chain's CDR3 is CASSLAGTEAFF. CDR3 nucleotides: TGTGCCAGCAGTTTAGCGGGCACTGAAGCTTTCTTT. This chain uses TRBV28 with TRBJ1-1; D is uncertain. CDR1 and CDR2 (germline): MDHEN, SYDVKM. Trimming left V 2 bases short and J 4 bases short, with 5 bases between. This CDR3 has 12 residues.

Written as DNA, the CDR3 is TGTGCCATCAGTGAAACCCGGGACAGCAATGGCTACACCTTC. This codes for CAISETRDSNGYTF. The chain recombines TRBV10-3 with TRBJ1-2; TRBD1 aligns across 7 bases. Germline CDR1 and CDR2: ENHRY and SYGVKD. The CDR3 sequence is 14 residues long. The junction had 7 bases not matched to a gene; V was cut back by 3 bases and J by 6 bases.

This clonotype was detected ten times or more. J is TRBJ1-1 and V is TRBV7-3, with D hard to call. CDR3 length equals 15 residues. V was cut by 1 base and J by 2 bases, with 11 bases left in between. Germline CDR1 is SGHTA and CDR2 is FQGTGA. The CDR3 reads CASSLMGRQNTEAFF. The DNA of the CDR3 is TGTGCCAGCAGCTTAATGGGCAGACAAAACACTGAAGCTTTCTTT.

Details on this clonotype: The junction departs from germline at one end; a sequencing error may be responsible. This sequence joins TRBV24-1 and TRBJ2-3, with 9 bases aligning to TRBD2. The CDR3 runs 16 residues. Germline assignment: CDR1 KGHDR and CDR2 SFDVKD. The CDR3: CAASDRAGGEPDMQYF. CDR3 in DNA: TGTGCCGCCAGTGATCGGGCGGGAGGGGAACCAGATATGCAGTATTTT.

This clonotype was observed a handful of times. V gene TRBV7-2 combines with J gene TRBJ2-5; no firm D call. With 7 bases removed from V and 2 bases from J, the gap between germline ends came to 14 bases. The CDR3 has 14 residues. CDR1 and CDR2 (germline): SGHTA, FQGNSA. CDR3 bases: TGTGCCAGCACCACAGTTTTACAGCAAGAGACCCAGTACTTC. As protein: CASTTVLQQETQYF. The full variable domain, its missing parts supplied by reference TRBV7-2 and TRBJ2-5, is GAGVSQSPSNKVTEKGKDVELRCDPISGHTALYWYRQSLGQGLEFLIYFQGNSAPDKSGLPSDRFSAERTGGSVSTLTIQRTQQEDSAVYLCASTTVLQQETQYFGPGTRLLVL.

This clonotype was detected a few times. V is TRBV7-3 and J is TRBJ2-1; unclear D gene. V lost 5 bases, J lost 1 base, and 6 bases lay in between. The CDR3 is 13 residues long. The germline V gene encodes CDR1 SGHTA and CDR2 FQGTGA. The CDR3 spells CASSKSSYNEQFF. The CDR3 DNA reads TGTGCCAGCAGCAAGAGTTCCTACAATGAGCAGTTCTTC.

At least ten counts were recorded for this clonotype. CDR3 nucleotide sequence: TGTGCCAGCAGCTCCCGAGGGGGACAGGAGCAGTACTTC. It specifies CASSSRGGQEQYF. The chain has TRBV11-2 and TRBJ2-7; 7 nucleotides agree with TRBD1. The CDR3 is made up of 13 amino acids. Germline-derived CDR1 and CDR2 are SGHAT and FQNNGV. Trimming removed 4 bases from V and 7 bases from J; junction bases left unmatched: 7.

This clonotype has just a few counts. The chain carries TRBV6-1 and TRBJ2-7; TRBD1 agrees at 8 bases. CDR3 length: 11 amino acids. Germline loops: CDR1 MNHNS, CDR2 SASEGT. V trimming: 10 bases; J trimming: 4 bases; junction bases outside the gene matches: 3. The CDR3 reads CATRTGYEQYF. The DNA for the CDR3 is TGTGCCACCCGGACAGGGTACGAGCAGTACTTC.

The rearrangement links TRBV15 to TRBJ2-7; 7 positions agree with TRBD1. Looked up from germline, CDR1 is LNHNV and CDR2 is YYDKDF (reference sequence). The length of the CDR3 is 16 residues. After removal of 4 bases from V and 5 bases from J, the junction contained 14 bases not matched to a gene. The CDR3 loop reads CATSKRDSRLGDEQYF. The CDR3 nucleotides are TGTGCCACCAGCAAACGGGACAGCCGCTTAGGGGACGAGCAGTACTTC.